This is a list of T cell receptor beta chains from one sample in a study of human T cells and chemical hapten exposure. MiXCR was run by TCRdb on the RACE reads, yielding one entry per CDR3 protein. The sample includes about 80,000 distinct CDR3 sequences, around 13% of them seen just once. The material was whole blood, obtained in connection with sensitization to the hapten diphenylcyclopropenone (DPC). The origin of the receptors is a woman between 50 and 59 years old with alopecia areata. Some clones in this sample may be carry-over from other donors' samples. CDR3s include the opening cysteine and the closing phenylalanine or tryptophan. The size of a clone is reported for some rows only, either as once, few or many, or as a class for expanded clones.

V: TRBV6-6; size: few; CDR3: CASSFQTNQPQHF
V: TRBV30; size: .; CDR3: CAWSGTGLNYEQYF
V: TRBV7-9; size: few; CDR3: CASTLDPNTEAFF
V: TRBV2; size: .; CDR3: CASRGARGNSPLHF
V: TRBV18; size: many; CDR3: CASSPPPGGAYGYTF
V: TRBV20-1; size: .; CDR3: CSARASSAEQYF
V: TRBV6-5; size: .; CDR3: CASRRNRGAEQYF
V: TRBV5-1; size: .; CDR3: CASSLGGRVTGDEQFF
V: TRBV20-1; size: .; CDR3: CSARDRSAVATDTQYF
V: TRBV10-3; size: .; CDR3: CAISGRQGKASYEQYF
V: TRBV29-1; size: .; CDR3: CSVLTAQGETQYF
V: TRBV6-2/TRBV6-3; size: once; CDR3: CASSWTLAGGNEQFF
V: TRBV2; size: few; CDR3: CASSRDGQETQYF
V: TRBV7-9; size: .; CDR3: CASSRTGMETQYF
V: TRBV6-2/TRBV6-3; size: few; CDR3: CASNKAGVEWYEQYF
V: TRBV14; size: many; CDR3: CASSRNRGQETQYF
V: TRBV27; size: .; CDR3: CASSPRRHKNTEAFF
V: TRBV20-1; size: .; CDR3: CSARGSGAFF
V: TRBV21-1; size: few; CDR3: CASSKKVYGNTIYF
V: TRBV7-8; size: .; CDR3: CASSLAGLAATDTQYF
V: TRBV9; size: few; CDR3: CASSDIPGELFF
V: TRBV27; size: few; CDR3: CASGTGDGYTF
V: TRBV4-3; size: .; CDR3: CASSPDRTTLNSPLHF
V: TRBV30; size: .; CDR3: CAWSVQGRPGELFF
V: TRBV28; size: few; CDR3: CATGGHPETQYF
V: TRBV23-1; size: .; CDR3: CANKGQGCEQYF
V: TRBV4-1; size: many; CDR3: CASSARPGTSGATYEQYF
V: TRBV18; size: .; CDR3: CASSPTSGSFSNEQFF
V: TRBV21-1; size: .; CDR3: CASSTSGRNNEQFF
V: TRBV29-1; size: few; CDR3: CSVGASGSRTGELFF
V: TRBV5-5; size: few; CDR3: CASSVNNEQFF
V: TRBV7-2; size: few; CDR3: CASSKTGTTFGGYEQYF
V: TRBV14; size: .; CDR3: CASSQSSGSGPYEQYF
V: TRBV5-4; size: .; CDR3: CASSFKAGVPYNEQFF
V: TRBV29-1; size: few; CDR3: CSVEDTLLGEKLFF
V: TRBV27; size: few; CDR3: CASIPRGQRNTEAFF
V: TRBV7-8; size: few; CDR3: CASSFIAGDEQFF
V: TRBV5-6; size: few; CDR3: CASSSTFGTSGFISYEQYF
V: TRBV7-2; size: few; CDR3: CASSLTGGAGDTQYF
V: TRBV28; size: many; CDR3: CASSTGDRKTQYF
V: TRBV5-1; size: .; CDR3: CASSLEGLSGANVLTF
V: TRBV18; size: many; CDR3: CASSPPLGDNSPLHF
V: TRBV6-6; size: few; CDR3: CASSNGQGGSPAKNIQYF
V: TRBV12-3/TRBV12-4; size: few; CDR3: CASSLARLNTDTQYF
V: TRBV12-3/TRBV12-4; size: .; CDR3: CASSRTGDSGNTIYF
V: TRBV29-1; size: many; CDR3: CSPQPIGGNEQFF
V: TRBV11-2; size: .; CDR3: CASSLAPDRLYEQYF
V: TRBV18; size: few; CDR3: CASSPPDRTSTDTQYF
V: TRBV18; size: few; CDR3: CASSPGTRGRNEQFF
V: TRBV6-5; size: .; CDR3: CASSLGEGLAFF
V: TRBV18; size: .; CDR3: CASSPLAGTNEQFF
V: TRBV28; size: .; CDR3: CASSYPTGYSGANVLTF
V: TRBV3-1; size: many; CDR3: CASSRDRFYEQYF